This is a list of T cell receptor beta chains from one sample in a study of cytomegalovirus exposure and HLA in healthy donors. Data came from immunoSEQ multiplex PCR; TCRdb stores just in-frame clones and leaves some out. The data contain about 140,000 clones, 73% of them singletons. Sequences were obtained from PBMCs. Receptors originate from a woman aged 40 to 50 in good health and CMV-seronegative. Each CDR3 is given with its conserved first and last residue. A D gene is named only where the DNA matches it firmly.

CDR3 protein: CASSFSDSSNQPQHF; D gene: .; J gene: TRBJ1-5; V gene: TRBV28
CDR3 protein: CASSPPAGGNEQFF; D gene: TRBD2; J gene: TRBJ2-1; V gene: TRBV19
CDR3 protein: CASSFGQGAMNTEAFF; D gene: TRBD1; J gene: TRBJ1-1; V gene: TRBV5-1
CDR3 protein: CSVGGDTEAFF; D gene: .; J gene: TRBJ1-1; V gene: TRBV29-1
CDR3 protein: CASRRDINSPLHF; D gene: .; J gene: TRBJ1-6; V gene: TRBV5-1
CDR3 protein: CSVEQVAGWNTQYF; D gene: TRBD2; J gene: TRBJ2-3; V gene: TRBV29-1
CDR3 protein: CASSVGGQTNTGELFF; D gene: .; J gene: TRBJ2-2; V gene: TRBV9
CDR3 protein: CASSPQGGRGYTF; D gene: TRBD1; J gene: TRBJ1-2; V gene: TRBV27
CDR3 protein: CASRHQGLGGANVLTF; D gene: .; J gene: TRBJ2-6; V gene: TRBV4-1
CDR3 protein: CASSLALAGGEQFF; D gene: TRBD2; J gene: TRBJ2-1; V gene: TRBV5-1
CDR3 protein: CASSFGTFGLATNEKLFF; D gene: .; J gene: TRBJ1-4; V gene: TRBV5-6
CDR3 protein: CASSPPGLRTKLFF; D gene: .; J gene: TRBJ1-4; V gene: TRBV18
CDR3 protein: CASSFREDLYGYTF; D gene: .; J gene: TRBJ1-2; V gene: TRBV7-9
CDR3 protein: CASSTGQGGYGYTF; D gene: TRBD1; J gene: TRBJ1-2; V gene: TRBV9
CDR3 protein: CASSRETGALFF; D gene: TRBD1; J gene: TRBJ1-4; V gene: TRBV4-1
CDR3 protein: CASSLTPTGADEKLFF; D gene: TRBD1; J gene: TRBJ1-4; V gene: TRBV7-9
CDR3 protein: CASSPSYNEKLFF; D gene: .; J gene: TRBJ1-4; V gene: TRBV6-5
CDR3 protein: CASSQDLAGGPDTQYF; D gene: TRBD2; J gene: TRBJ2-3; V gene: TRBV4-2
CDR3 protein: CASSFREETEAFF; D gene: .; J gene: TRBJ1-1; V gene: TRBV6-5
CDR3 protein: CASSAPGQGSEKLFF; D gene: TRBD1; J gene: TRBJ1-4; V gene: TRBV28
CDR3 protein: CASSLGTSGGGTDTQYF; D gene: TRBD2; J gene: TRBJ2-3; V gene: TRBV7-9
CDR3 protein: CASSYVEGTEAFF; D gene: .; J gene: TRBJ1-1; V gene: TRBV11-2
CDR3 protein: CASSLQGVGSNQPQHF; D gene: TRBD1; J gene: TRBJ1-5; V gene: TRBV7-9
CDR3 protein: CASSEALAGAPTQYF; D gene: TRBD2; J gene: TRBJ2-3; V gene: TRBV6-1
CDR3 protein: CATSRDRGYGYTF; D gene: .; J gene: TRBJ1-2; V gene: TRBV15
CDR3 protein: CASSPGRVWKETQYF; D gene: .; J gene: TRBJ2-5; V gene: TRBV7-7
CDR3 protein: CASSLSAGVVEQFF; D gene: TRBD2; J gene: TRBJ2-1; V gene: TRBV7-3